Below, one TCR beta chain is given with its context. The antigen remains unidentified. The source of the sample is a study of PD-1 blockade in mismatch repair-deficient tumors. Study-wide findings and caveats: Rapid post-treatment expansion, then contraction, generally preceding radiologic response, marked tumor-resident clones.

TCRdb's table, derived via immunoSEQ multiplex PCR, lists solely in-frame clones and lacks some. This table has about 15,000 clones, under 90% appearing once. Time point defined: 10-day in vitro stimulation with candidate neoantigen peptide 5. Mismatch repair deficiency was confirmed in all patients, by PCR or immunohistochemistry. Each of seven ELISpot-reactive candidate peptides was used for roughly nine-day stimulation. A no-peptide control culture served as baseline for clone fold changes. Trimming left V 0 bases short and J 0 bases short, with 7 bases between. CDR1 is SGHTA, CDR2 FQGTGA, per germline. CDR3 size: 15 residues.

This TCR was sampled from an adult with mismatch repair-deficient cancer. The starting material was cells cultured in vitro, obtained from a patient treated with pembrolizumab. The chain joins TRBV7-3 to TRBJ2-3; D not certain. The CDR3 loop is CASSLTGLSTDTQYF. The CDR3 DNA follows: TGTGCCAGCAGCTTAACGGGGTTGAGCACAGATACGCAGTATTTT. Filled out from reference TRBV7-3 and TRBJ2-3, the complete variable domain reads GAGVSQTPSNKVTEKGKYVELRCDPISGHTALYWYRQSLGQGPEFLIYFQGTGAADDSGLPNDRFFAVRPEGSVSTLKIQRTERGDSAVYLCASSLTGLSTDTQYFGPGTRLTVL.